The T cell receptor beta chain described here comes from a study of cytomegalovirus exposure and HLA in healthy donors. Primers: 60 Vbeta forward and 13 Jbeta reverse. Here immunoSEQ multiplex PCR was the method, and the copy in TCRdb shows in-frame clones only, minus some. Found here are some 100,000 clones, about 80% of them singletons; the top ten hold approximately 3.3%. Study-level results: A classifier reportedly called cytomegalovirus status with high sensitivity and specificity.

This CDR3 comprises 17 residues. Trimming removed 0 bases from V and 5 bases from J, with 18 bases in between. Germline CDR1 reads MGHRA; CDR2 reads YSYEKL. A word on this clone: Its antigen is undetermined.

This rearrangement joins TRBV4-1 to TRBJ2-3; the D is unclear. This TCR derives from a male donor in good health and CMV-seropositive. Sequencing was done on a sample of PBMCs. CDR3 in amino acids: CASSQDLSALSGDTQYF. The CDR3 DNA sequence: TGCGCCAGCAGCCAAGATCTTTCGGCTCTCTCAGGAGATACGCAGTATTTT.